The next 11 T cell receptor beta chains were all read from a single sample in a study of Tregs in tolerant kidney transplant recipients. The nonmyeloablative bone marrow transplants came from related graft donors, with transient mixed chimerism. Here immunoSEQ multiplex PCR was the method, and the copy in TCRdb shows in-frame clones only, minus some. The profile covers about 81,000 clones, with around nine tenths appearing a single time and approximately 1.4% taken by the ten largest. The source material was CD4+ T cells from blood (PBMCs), sampled 24 months after the transplant. The receptor set was obtained from a human patient who received a combined kidney and bone marrow transplant. Some T cells may have come from the graft donor.

The CDR3 nucleotides read TGTGCCAGCTCCTCCTCGCGGGGCAACAGAAACAATGAGCAGTTCTTC. Encoded protein: CASSSSRGNRNNEQFF. This sequence joins TRBV18 and TRBJ2-1, with D maybe TRBD2 (6 bases). Germline CDR1 KGHSH, CDR2 LQKENI. The V gene lost 6 bases and the J gene lost 5 bases, with 20 bases spanning the gap. CDR3 size: 16 residues. Complete variable domain (other parts from reference TRBV18 and TRBJ2-1): NAGVMQNPRHLVRRRGQEARLRCSPMKGHSHVYWYRQLPEEGLKFMVYLQKENIIDESGMPKERFSAEFPKEGPSILRIQQVVRGDSAAYFCASSSSRGNRNNEQFFGPGTRLTVL.

The CDR3 spells CASSEAQRGIPTYEQYF. The CDR3 region has the DNA TGTGCCAGCAGTGAAGCCCAGCGGGGTATCCCCACCTACGAGCAGTACTTC. The V gene is TRBV6-1, the J gene TRBJ2-7; TRBD2 aligns across 7 bases. The CDR3 extends over 17 amino acids. After removal of 0 bases from V and 2 bases from J, the junction contained 10 bases not matched to a gene. Germline V gene sequence: CDR1 MNHNS, CDR2 SASEGT.

The chain has TRBV5-1 and TRBJ1-2, with TRBD1 as a possible D gene (6 bases). Germline assignment: CDR1 SGHRS and CDR2 YFSETQ. V gave up 4 bases and J gave up 2 bases, with 18 bases separating them. The CDR3 runs to 16 residues. CDR3 bases: TGCGCCAGCAGCCCGCATACAGGGATCCAGAACTATGGCTACACCTTC. Encoded protein: CASSPHTGIQNYGYTF.

This clone appeared a single time. CDR3 nucleotides: TGTGCCACCAGCAGCCTAGCGGGAGCCTACAATGAGCAGTTCTTC. Translated, it gives CATSSLAGAYNEQFF. The gene calls are TRBV15 and TRBJ2-1; 10 bases are a match to TRBD2. CDR3 length: 15 residues. V gave up 3 bases and J gave up 2 bases; unmatched junction bases: 1. CDR1 and CDR2 (germline): LNHNV, YYDKDF (reference sequence).

The V and J genes are TRBV7-8 and TRBJ1-2, with D possibly matching TRBD1 (5 bases). Per germline, CDR1 SGHVS and CDR2 FQNEAQ. Trimming took 5 bases from V and 5 from J, leaving 9 bases between them. The CDR3 totals 12 residues. CDR3 region: CASSPGIYGYTF. The CDR3 coding sequence is TGTGCCAGCAGCCCAGGGATATATGGCTACACCTTC.

The chain carries TRBV12-5 and TRBJ1-4; D might be TRBD1 (6 bases). The V and J ends lost 1 base and 13 bases respectively, with 16 bases between them. The germline V gene has CDR1 LGHNT and CDR2 FRNRAP. This CDR3 is 14 amino acids long. The CDR3 DNA follows: TGTGCTAGTGGTTTGGGTACAGCCGGGACAACACTGTTTTTT. Encoded protein: CASGLGTAGTTLFF.

The V gene is TRBV6-1, the J gene TRBJ2-5; 8 positions agree with TRBD2. V lost 5 bases, J lost 2 bases, and 7 bases stayed unmatched. The CDR3 loop spans 15 amino acids. Germline V CDR1 and CDR2: MNHNS, SASEGT. The CDR3 is CASSPLAGGQETQYF. The DNA for the CDR3 is TGTGCCAGCAGTCCCCTTGCGGGGGGACAAGAGACCCAGTACTTC.

The chain carries TRBV7-2 and TRBJ2-2, with D possibly TRBD1 on 5 matching bases. V was clipped by 5 bases and J by 4 bases, with 11 bases between them. CDR3 length: 14 residues. Germline assignment: CDR1 SGHTA and CDR2 FQGNSA. The CDR3 nucleotides read TGTGCCAGCAGCGCGCGCAGGGTCACCGGGGAGCTGTTTTTT. This translates into CASSARRVTGELFF.

In its sample, this clone was seen a few times. The rearrangement links TRBV28 to TRBJ1-4; possible D gene TRBD1, 5 bases. CDR1 and CDR2 from the germline V gene are MDHEN and SYDVKM. The CDR3 consists of 12 residues. The V and J ends lost 8 bases and 7 bases respectively, with 11 bases between them. This CDR3 is CASEGGAEKLFF. The CDR3 DNA is TGTGCCAGCGAAGGAGGGGCTGAAAAACTGTTTTTT.

The chain couples TRBV15 to TRBJ1-5; D is unresolved. The V end lost 6 bases, the J end lost 3 bases, and 15 bases lay between the germline ends. Germline CDR1 reads LNHNV; CDR2 reads YYDKDF (reference sequence). This CDR3 spans 15 amino acids. The CDR3 sequence is CATRALLKNNQPQHF. In DNA form, the CDR3 reads TGTGCCACCAGAGCGCTTTTGAAAAACAATCAGCCCCAGCATTTT.

This clone was seen a few times. This chain connects TRBV10-3 to TRBJ2-7; the match to TRBD2 covers 7 bases. CDR3 size: 14 residues. Germline loops: CDR1 ENHRY, CDR2 SYGVKD. V was clipped by 10 bases and J by 6 bases; unmatched bases: 15. The CDR3, as DNA: TGTGCCACAGAAAGCGGGGTCCTGATTGGCGAGCAGTACTTC. Protein sequence: CATESGVLIGEQYF.